The text below deals with one T cell receptor beta chain. The entry originates in a study of blood T cell repertoires in COVID-19. Study at large: Samples taken during acute and convalescent COVID-19 were collected in the United States, Italy and Spain.

V trimming: 4 bases; J trimming: 0 bases; junction bases outside the gene matches: 5. The V gene's germline CDR1 is LGHDT and CDR2 YNNKEL (reference sequence). The CDR3 covers 17 residues. Original handling: Amplification with reference gene primers provided the estimates of nucleated cell counts. Sequencing used immunoSEQ multiplex PCR; TCRdb keeps in-frame clones, though not all of them. V, J and clone size derive from that table, while D and trimming were established from the DNA sequence. Counted here are some 270,000 clones, roughly 85% occurring once; the ten biggest clones make up about 11%. The V call is TRBV3-1 (or the pseudogene TRBV3-2), the J call TRBJ2-6; 8 bases match TRBD1. Sequenced sample: peripheral blood. The TCR comes from a woman aged 70-85 years with acute or convalescent COVID-19. Written as DNA, the CDR3 is TGTGCCAGCAGCCCCCGGACAGGGAGCTCTGGGGCCAACGTCCTGACTTTC. This codes for CASSPRTGSSGANVLTF.